This note documents a single T cell receptor beta chain sequence. Measured with immunoSEQ multiplex PCR; TCRdb has only the in-frame clones, and not every one. This sample has roughly 50,000 clones, with nearly 90% found just once. This entry comes from a study of PD-1 blockade in classical Hodgkin lymphoma. This CDR3 comprises 10 residues. In germline, CDR1 is DFQATT, CDR2 SNEGSKA (reference sequence). Trimming removed 1 base at V and 9 bases at J, with 4 bases between. Time point here: cycle 4 day 1 (C4D1), after 6 weeks of nivolumab. Patients all relapsed after autologous stem cell transplantation, and there was variation in brentuximab vedotin exposure.

The rearrangement joins TRBV20-1 to TRBJ2-1; D remains ambiguous. The sequencing here drew on peripheral blood mononuclear cells (PBMCs), taken before the fourth cycle of nivolumab. The TCR was taken from a human donor with classical Hodgkin lymphoma. The CDR3 region has the DNA TGCAGTGCTAGAGTTAGTGAGCAGTTCTTC. This gives the protein CSARVSEQFF.